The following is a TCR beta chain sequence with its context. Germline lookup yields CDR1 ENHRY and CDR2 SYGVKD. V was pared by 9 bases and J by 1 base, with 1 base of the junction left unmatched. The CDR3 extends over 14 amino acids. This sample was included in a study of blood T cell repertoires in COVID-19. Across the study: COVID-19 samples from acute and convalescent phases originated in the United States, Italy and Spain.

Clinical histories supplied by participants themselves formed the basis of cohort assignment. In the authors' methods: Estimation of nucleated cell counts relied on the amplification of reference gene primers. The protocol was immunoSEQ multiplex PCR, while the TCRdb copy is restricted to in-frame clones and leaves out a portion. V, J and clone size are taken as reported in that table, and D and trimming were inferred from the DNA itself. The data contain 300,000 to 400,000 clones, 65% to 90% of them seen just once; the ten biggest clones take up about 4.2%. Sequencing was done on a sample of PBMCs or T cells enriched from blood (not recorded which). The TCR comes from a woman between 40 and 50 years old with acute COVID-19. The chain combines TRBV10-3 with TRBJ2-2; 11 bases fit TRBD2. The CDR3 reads CAITSGRNTGELFF. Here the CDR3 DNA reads TGTGCCATTACTAGCGGGAGGAACACCGGGGAGCTGTTTTTT.